This T cell receptor beta chain derives from a study of cytomegalovirus exposure and HLA in healthy donors. The length of the CDR3 is 15 residues. The trim removed 7 bases at V and 2 bases at J, leaving 9 bases unmatched. CDR1 is ENHRY, CDR2 SYGVKD, per germline. The PCR made use of 60 Vbeta and 13 Jbeta primers. Measured with immunoSEQ multiplex PCR; TCRdb has only the in-frame clones, and not every one. The sample includes roughly 86,000 clones, more than 60% of them seen just once. Sequenced sample: PBMCs. The chain employs TRBV10-3 and TRBJ2-3, with 7 bases lining up with TRBD2. The clonotype was recovered from a man aged 45-65 years in good health and CMV-seropositive. The CDR3 nucleotides are TGTGCCATCAATGACCAGCGGGGAAACACAGATACGCAGTATTTT. Encoded protein: CAINDQRGNTDTQYF.